This record concerns one TCR beta chain sequence. The source of the sample is a study of blood T cell repertoires in COVID-19. Measured with immunoSEQ multiplex PCR; TCRdb has only the in-frame clones, and not every one. Of some 300,000 clones in the sample, under 90% were seen once. Germline CDR1 reads SGHVS; CDR2 reads FQNEAQ. The CDR3 spans 12 residues. V lost 2 bases, J lost 8 bases, and 9 bases lay in between. The chain links TRBV7-8 to TRBJ1-2, with D possibly matching TRBD1 (6 bases). The source of this sequence is a man aged 25-45 years who had recovered from COVID-19. Sequenced sample: PBMCs or T cells enriched from blood (not recorded which). CDR3 coding DNA: TGTGCCAGCAGCTTAAGCGGGGGCGGCTACACCTTC. As protein: CASSLSGGGYTF.